The T cell receptor beta chain under discussion was sequenced for a study of control samples from healthy donors and cancer patients. Clones were sequenced by immunoSEQ multiplex PCR, and TCRdb holds only the in-frame ones, with some missing. The sample yields approximately 66,000 clones, roughly 90% seen once. This receptor was obtained from a man aged 60 to 69 with colorectal cancer. Sequences were obtained from PBMCs.

The CDR3 here is CASSLVSGTNEKLFF. CDR3 DNA: TGTGCCAGCAGCTTAGTTTCGGGGACTAATGAAAAACTGTTTTTT. The gene calls are TRBV7-9 and TRBJ1-4, with unresolved D. The CDR3 is made up of 15 amino acids. V was pared by 1 base and J by 2 bases, with 8 bases between. CDR1 is SEHNR and CDR2 is FQNEAQ in the germline V gene (reference sequence).